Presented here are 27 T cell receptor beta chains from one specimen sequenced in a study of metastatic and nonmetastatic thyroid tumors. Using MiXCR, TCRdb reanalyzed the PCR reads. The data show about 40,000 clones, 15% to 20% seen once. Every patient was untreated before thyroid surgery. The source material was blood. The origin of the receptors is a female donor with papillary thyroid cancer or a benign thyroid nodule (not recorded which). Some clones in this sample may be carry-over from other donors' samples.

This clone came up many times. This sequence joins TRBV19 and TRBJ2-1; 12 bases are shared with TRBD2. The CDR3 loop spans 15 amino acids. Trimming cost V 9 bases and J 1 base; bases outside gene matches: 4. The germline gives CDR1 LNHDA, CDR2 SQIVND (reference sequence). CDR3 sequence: CASRLAGDSYNEQFF. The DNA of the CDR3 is TGTGCCAGCAGACTAGCGGGAGATTCCTACAATGAGCAGTTCTTC. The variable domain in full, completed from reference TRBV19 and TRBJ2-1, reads DGGITQSPKYLFRKEGQNVTLSCEQNLNHDAMYWYRQDPGQGLRLIYYSQIVNDFQKGDIAEGYSVSREKKESFPLTVTSAQKNPTAFYLCASRLAGDSYNEQFFGPGTRLTVL.

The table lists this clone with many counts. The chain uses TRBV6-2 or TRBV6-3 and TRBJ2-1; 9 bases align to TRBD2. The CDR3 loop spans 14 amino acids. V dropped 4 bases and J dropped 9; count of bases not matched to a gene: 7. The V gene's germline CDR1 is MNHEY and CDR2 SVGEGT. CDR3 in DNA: TGTGCCAGCAGTTTCGGGACTAGCACTACTGAGCAGTTCTTC. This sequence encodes CASSFGTSTTEQFF.

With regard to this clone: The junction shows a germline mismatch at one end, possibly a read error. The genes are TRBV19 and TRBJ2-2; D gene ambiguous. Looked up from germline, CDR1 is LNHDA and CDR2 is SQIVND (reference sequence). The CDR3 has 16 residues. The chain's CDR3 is CASSNRWFVGTVELFF. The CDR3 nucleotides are TGTGCCAGTAGTAACCGGTGGTTTGTGGGCACCGTGGAGCTGTTTTTT.

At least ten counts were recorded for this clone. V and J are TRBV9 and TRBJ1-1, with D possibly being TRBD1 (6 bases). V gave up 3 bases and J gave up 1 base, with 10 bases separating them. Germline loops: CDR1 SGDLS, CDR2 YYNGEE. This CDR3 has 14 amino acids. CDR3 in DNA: TGTGCCAGCAGCGCCGGGGGCGCGAACACTGAAGCTTTCTTT. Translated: CASSAGGANTEAFF. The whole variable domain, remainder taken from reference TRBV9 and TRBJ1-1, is DSGVTQTPKHLITATGQRVTLRCSPRSGDLSVYWYQQSLDQGLQFLIQYYNGEERAKGNILERFSAQQFPDLHSELNLSSLELGDSALYFCASSAGGANTEAFFGQGTRLTVV.

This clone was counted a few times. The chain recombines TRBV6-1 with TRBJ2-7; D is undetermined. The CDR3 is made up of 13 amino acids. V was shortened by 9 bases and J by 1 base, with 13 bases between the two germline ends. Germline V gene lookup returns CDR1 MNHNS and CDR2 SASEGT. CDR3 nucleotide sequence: TGTGCCAGTATCATACAAGTGTCCTACGAGCAGTACTTC. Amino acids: CASIIQVSYEQYF.

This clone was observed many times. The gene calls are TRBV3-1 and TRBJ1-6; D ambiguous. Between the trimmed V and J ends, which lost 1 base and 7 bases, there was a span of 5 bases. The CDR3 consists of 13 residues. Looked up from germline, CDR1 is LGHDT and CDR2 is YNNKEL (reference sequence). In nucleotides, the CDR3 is TGTGCCAGCAGCCAAGTGGGGAATTCACCCCTCCACTTT. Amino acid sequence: CASSQVGNSPLHF.

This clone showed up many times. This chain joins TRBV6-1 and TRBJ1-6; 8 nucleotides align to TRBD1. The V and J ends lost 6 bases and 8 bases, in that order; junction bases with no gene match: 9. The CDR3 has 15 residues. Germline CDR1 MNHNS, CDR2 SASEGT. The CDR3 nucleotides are TGTGCCAGCAGGGACAGGGTGGTGGGTCATTCACCCCTCCACTTT. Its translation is CASRDRVVGHSPLHF.

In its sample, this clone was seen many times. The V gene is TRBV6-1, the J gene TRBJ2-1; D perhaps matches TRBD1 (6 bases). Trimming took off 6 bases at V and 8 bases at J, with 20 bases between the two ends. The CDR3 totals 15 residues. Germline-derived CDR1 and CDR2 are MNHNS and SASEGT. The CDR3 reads CASSITGTLGHEQFF. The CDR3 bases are TGTGCCAGCAGCATCACCGGGACACTGGGGCATGAGCAGTTCTTC.

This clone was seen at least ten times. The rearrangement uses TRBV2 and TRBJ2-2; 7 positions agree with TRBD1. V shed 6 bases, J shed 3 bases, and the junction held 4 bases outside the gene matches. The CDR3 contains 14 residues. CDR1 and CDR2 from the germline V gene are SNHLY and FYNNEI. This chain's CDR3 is CASRTGQHTGELFF. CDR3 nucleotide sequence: TGTGCCAGCAGGACGGGACAGCACACCGGGGAGCTGTTTTTT.

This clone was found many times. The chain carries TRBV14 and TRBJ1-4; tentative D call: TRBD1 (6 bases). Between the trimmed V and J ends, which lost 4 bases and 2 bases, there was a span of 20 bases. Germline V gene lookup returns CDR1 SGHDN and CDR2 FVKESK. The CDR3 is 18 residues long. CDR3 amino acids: CASSPNLTLGATNEKLFF. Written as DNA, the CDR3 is TGTGCCAGCAGCCCAAACCTTACCCTGGGGGCTACTAATGAAAAACTGTTTTTT. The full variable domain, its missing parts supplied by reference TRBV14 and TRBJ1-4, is EAGVTQFPSHSVIEKGQTVTLRCDPISGHDNLYWYRRVMGKEIKFLLHFVKESKQDESGMPNNRFLAERTGGTYSTLKVQPAELEDSGVYFCASSPNLTLGATNEKLFFGSGTQLSVL.

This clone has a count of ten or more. CDR3 DNA sequence: TGCAGTGCTAGAGATCAGGGGGACACTGAAGCTTTCTTT. It codes for CSARDQGDTEAFF. The chain carries TRBV20-1 and TRBJ1-1, with 7 bases lining up with TRBD1. This CDR3 spans 13 amino acids. The V segment lost 0 bases and the J segment 3 bases; nucleotides outside the gene matches: 1. The germline V gene has CDR1 DFQATT and CDR2 SNEGSKA (reference sequence).

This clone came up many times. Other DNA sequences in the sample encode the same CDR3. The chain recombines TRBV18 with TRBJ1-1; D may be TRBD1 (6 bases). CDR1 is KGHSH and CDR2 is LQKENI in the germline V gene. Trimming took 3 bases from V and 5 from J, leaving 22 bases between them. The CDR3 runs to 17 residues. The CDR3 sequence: CASSPLISDRPGTEAFF. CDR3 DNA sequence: TGTGCCAGCTCACCGCTGATTTCTGACAGGCCGGGAACTGAAGCTTTCTTT.

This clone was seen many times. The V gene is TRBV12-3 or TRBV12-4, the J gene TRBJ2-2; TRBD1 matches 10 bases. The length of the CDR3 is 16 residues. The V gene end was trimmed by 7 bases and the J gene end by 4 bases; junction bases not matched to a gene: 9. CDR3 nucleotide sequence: TGTGCCAGCATCCTCACAGGGACAGGGGCCACCGGGGAGCTGTTTTTT. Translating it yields CASILTGTGATGELFF.

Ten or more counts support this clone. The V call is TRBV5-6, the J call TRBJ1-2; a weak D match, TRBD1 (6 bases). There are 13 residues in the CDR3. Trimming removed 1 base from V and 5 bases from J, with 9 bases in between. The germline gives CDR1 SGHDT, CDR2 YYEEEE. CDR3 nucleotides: TGTGCCAGCAGCTTGCGGACAGATTATGGCTACACCTTC. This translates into CASSLRTDYGYTF.

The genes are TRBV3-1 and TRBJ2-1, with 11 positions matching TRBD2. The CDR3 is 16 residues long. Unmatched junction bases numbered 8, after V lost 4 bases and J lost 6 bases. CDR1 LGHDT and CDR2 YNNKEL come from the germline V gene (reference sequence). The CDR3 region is CASSLILAGVLNEQFF. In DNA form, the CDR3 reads TGTGCCAGCAGCCTAATACTAGCGGGAGTCCTCAATGAGCAGTTCTTC.

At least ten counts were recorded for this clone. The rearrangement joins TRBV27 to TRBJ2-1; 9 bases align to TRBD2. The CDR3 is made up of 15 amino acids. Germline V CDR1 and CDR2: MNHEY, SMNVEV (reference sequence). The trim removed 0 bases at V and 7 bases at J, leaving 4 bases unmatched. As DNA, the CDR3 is TGTGCCAGCAGTTTATCGTTAGCGGGAGCTAATGAGCAGTTCTTC. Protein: CASSLSLAGANEQFF.

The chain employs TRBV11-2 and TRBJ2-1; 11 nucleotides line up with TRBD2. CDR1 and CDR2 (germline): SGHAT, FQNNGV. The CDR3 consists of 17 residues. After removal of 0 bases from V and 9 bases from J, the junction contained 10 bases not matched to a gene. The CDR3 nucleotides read TGTGCCAGCAGCTTAGAACATGTGGCTAGCGGGAGGAGTGAGCAGTTCTTC. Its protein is CASSLEHVASGRSEQFF.

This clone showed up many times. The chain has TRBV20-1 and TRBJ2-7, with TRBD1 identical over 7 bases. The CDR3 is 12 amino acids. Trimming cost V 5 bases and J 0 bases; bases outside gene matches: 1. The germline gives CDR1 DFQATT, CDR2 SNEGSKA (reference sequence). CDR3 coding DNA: TGCAGTGCTTGGGACAGCTCCTACGAGCAGTACTTC. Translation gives CSAWDSSYEQYF.

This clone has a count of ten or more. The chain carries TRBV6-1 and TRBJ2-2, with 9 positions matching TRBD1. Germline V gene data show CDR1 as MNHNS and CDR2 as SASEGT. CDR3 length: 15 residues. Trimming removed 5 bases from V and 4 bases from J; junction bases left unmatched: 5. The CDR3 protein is CASSRWDRATGELFF. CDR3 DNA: TGTGCCAGCAGTCGATGGGACAGGGCCACCGGGGAGCTGTTTTTT.

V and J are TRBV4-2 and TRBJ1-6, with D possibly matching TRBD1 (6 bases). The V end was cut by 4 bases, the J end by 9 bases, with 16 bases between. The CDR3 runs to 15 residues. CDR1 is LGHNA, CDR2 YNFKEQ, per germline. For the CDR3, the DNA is TGTGCCAGCAGCCCTAGTCACAGGGAGGGTTCACCCCTCCACTTT. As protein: CASSPSHREGSPLHF.

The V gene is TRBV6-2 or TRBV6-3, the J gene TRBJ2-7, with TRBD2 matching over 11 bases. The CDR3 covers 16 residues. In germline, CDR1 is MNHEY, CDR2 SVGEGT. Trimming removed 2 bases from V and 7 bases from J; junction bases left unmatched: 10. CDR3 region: CASSYRTSGSRREQYF. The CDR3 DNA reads TGTGCCAGCAGTTACCGTACTAGCGGGAGTCGGAGGGAGCAGTACTTC.

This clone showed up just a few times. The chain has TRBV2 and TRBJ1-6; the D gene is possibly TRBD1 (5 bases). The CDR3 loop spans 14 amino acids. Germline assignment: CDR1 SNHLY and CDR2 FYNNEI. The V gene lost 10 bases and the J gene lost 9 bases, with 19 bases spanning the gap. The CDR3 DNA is TGTGCCATCACGAACGGACAACCGAGTTCACCCCTCCACTTT. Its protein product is CAITNGQPSSPLHF.

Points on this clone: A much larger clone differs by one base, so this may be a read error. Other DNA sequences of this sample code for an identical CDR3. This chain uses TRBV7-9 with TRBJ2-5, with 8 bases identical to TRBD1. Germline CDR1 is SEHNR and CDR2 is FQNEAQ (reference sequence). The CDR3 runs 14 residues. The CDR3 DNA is TGTGCAAGCTTGTGGACAGGGAGACAAGAGACCCAGTACTTC. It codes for CASLWTGRQETQYF.

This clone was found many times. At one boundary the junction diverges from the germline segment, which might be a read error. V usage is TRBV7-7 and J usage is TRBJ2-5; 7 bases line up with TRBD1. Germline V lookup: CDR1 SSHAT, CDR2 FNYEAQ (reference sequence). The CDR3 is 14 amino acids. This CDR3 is CASSLTGIQETQYF. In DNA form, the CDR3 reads TGTGCTAGCAGCTTGACAGGGATCCAAGAGACCCAGTACTTC.

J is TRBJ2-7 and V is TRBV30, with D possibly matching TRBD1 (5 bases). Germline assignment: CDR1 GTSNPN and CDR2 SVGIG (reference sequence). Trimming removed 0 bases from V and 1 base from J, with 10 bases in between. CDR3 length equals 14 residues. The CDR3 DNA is TGTGCCTGGAGTGTACAGGCCGAATCCTACGAGCAGTACTTC. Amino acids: CAWSVQAESYEQYF.

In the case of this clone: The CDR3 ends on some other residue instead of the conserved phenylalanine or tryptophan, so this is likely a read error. The CDR3 nucleotides read TGTGCCAGCAGCGGGACAGGGGGAGGGTATGAGCAGTTCTCC. Protein product: CASSGTGGGYEQFS. J is TRBJ2-1 and V is TRBV6-1; 11 bases align to TRBD1. The length of the CDR3 is 14 residues. Trimming cost V 6 bases and J 8 bases; bases outside gene matches: 6. Germline loops: CDR1 MNHNS, CDR2 SASEGT.

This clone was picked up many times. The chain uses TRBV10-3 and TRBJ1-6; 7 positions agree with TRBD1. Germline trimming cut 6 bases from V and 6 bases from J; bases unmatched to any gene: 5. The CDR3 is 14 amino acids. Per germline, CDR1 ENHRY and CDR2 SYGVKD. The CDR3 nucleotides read TGTGCCATCAGGAGGGACAGCGCTAATTCACCCCTCCACTTT. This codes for CAIRRDSANSPLHF.